This T cell receptor (beta chain) is from a study of identical twins. General observations from the study: Excess twin sharing in beta out-of-frame sequences was weaker. Cord blood beta clonotypes that were abundant carried fewer insertions, and memory repertoires showed no such trend.

Carrying unique molecular identifiers, the cDNA also gained a universal primer site through template switching. TCRdb ran MiXCR on the 5' RACE reads and lists one entry per CDR3 protein. Of 450,000 or so distinct CDR3 sequences listed, roughly an eighth are singletons. This clonotype was observed a few times. Its antigen is currently unknown. This sample was also put to use in a study of yellow fever vaccine responses in identical twins.

Sequencing was done on a sample of CD4+ T cells sorted from blood. This clonotype was obtained from a woman aged 18-30 years in good health.

The CDR3 DNA reads as TGTGCCAGCAGGAAGACAGGGGACGATTCCTACGAGCAGTACTTC. Its protein is CASRKTGDDSYEQYF. The rearrangement uses TRBV27 and TRBJ2-7, with 8 bases fitting TRBD1. J gave up 1 base and V 6 bases, and 8 bases lay outside the gene matches. Germline V gene data show CDR1 as MNHEY and CDR2 as SMNVEV (reference sequence). This CDR3 is built from 15 residues.